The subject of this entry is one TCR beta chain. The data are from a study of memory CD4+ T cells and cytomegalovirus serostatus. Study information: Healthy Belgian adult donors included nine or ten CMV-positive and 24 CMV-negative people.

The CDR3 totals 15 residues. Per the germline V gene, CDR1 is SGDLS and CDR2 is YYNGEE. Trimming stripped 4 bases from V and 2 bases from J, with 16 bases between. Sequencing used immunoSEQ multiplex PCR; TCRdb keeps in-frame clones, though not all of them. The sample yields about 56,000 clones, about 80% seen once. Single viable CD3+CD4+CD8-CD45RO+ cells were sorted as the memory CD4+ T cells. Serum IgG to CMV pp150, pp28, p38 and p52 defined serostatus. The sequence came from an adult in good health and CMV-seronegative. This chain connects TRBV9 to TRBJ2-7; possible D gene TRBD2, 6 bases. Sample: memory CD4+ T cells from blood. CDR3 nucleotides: TGTGCCAGCAGCCAAGGAGGGGTGAGGGCCTACGAGCAGTACTTC. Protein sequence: CASSQGGVRAYEQYF.